This passage covers 12 T cell receptor beta chains from one sample sequenced in a study of Ad26.COV2.S vaccination and SARS-CoV-2 variants. The table came from immunoSEQ multiplex PCR; TCRdb's copy has only in-frame clones and leaves some out. The profile shows 200,000 to 250,000 clones, approximately 88% of them singletons. Treatment indicated: some 19 received Ad26.COV2.S at low or high dose, single or two shots; about 5 received placebo; per-sample allocation not given. The study sampled participants on day 63 after the first vaccine or placebo injection. The sample consisted of peripheral blood, taken in a trial of Ad26.COV2.S vaccine versus placebo. The receptor set was obtained from a person between 18 and 65 years old who received the Ad26.COV2.S COVID-19 vaccine or a placebo.

This sequence joins TRBV28 and TRBJ2-7; 7 positions match TRBD1. The CDR3 is 14 amino acids. V lost 6 bases, J lost 3 bases, and 8 bases stayed unmatched. The germline V gene has CDR1 MDHEN and CDR2 SYDVKM. CDR3 loop: CASSRTGRYYEQYF. DNA of the CDR3: TGTGCCAGCAGCCGGACAGGAAGGTACTACGAGCAGTACTTC.

The V and J genes are TRBV28 and TRBJ2-7; D is unclear. The germline gives CDR1 MDHEN, CDR2 SYDVKM. The CDR3 sequence is 14 residues long. V lost 6 bases and J lost 0, with 12 bases in between. The CDR3 sequence is CASSQGRASYEQYF. In nucleotides, the CDR3 is TGTGCCAGCAGCCAAGGTCGGGCCTCCTACGAGCAGTACTTC.

The gene calls are TRBV7-2 and TRBJ2-7, with 10 bases lining up with TRBD2. This CDR3 is built from 15 residues. Trimming at V came to 2 bases and at J to 4 bases, leaving 5 bases not matched to a gene. The germline CDR1 and CDR2 sequences are SGHTA and FQGNSA. The CDR3 reads CASSLSGLAEYEQYF. CDR3 DNA: TGTGCCAGCAGCTTAAGCGGACTAGCGGAATACGAGCAGTACTTC.

The chain links TRBV5-1 to TRBJ2-2, with no clear D. The CDR3 spans 16 residues. Per the germline V gene, CDR1 is SGHRS and CDR2 is YFSETQ. Trimming stripped 5 bases from V and 2 bases from J, with 16 bases between. The chain's CDR3 is CASRATGSSNTGELFF. For the CDR3, the DNA is TGCGCCAGCAGGGCTACGGGTTCCTCTAACACCGGGGAGCTGTTTTTT.

Only one count was recorded for this clone. V and J are TRBV14 and TRBJ2-2; D call uncertain. The CDR3 length is 15 residues. CDR1 is SGHDN and CDR2 is FVKESK in the germline V gene. The V end was cut by 0 bases, the J end by 5 bases, with 10 bases between. CDR3 protein: CASSQDLGKTGELFF. The CDR3 DNA follows: TGTGCCAGCAGCCAAGATTTGGGGAAAACCGGGGAGCTGTTTTTT.

This clone occurred once. The chain combines TRBV4-2 with TRBJ2-2; 14 nucleotides align to TRBD2. This CDR3 is 19 amino acids long. V lost 0 bases to trimming and J lost 7 bases; unmatched junction nucleotides: 10. In germline, CDR1 is LGHNA, CDR2 YNFKEQ. In DNA form, the CDR3 reads TGTGCCAGCAGCCAAGAAGGGGGGTCGGGACTAGCGGGAGTCGGGGAGCTGTTTTTT. Amino acids: CASSQEGGSGLAGVGELFF.

The chain joins TRBV9 to TRBJ2-6; the D gene is possibly TRBD2 (5 bases). The germline V and J ends were trimmed by 0 bases and 2 bases, with 6 bases remaining between them. This CDR3 has 15 residues. Per germline, CDR1 SGDLS and CDR2 YYNGEE. CDR3 nucleotide sequence: TGTGCCAGCAGCGTAGGCGGGCCTGGGGCCAACGTCCTGACTTTC. Protein: CASSVGGPGANVLTF.

This chain connects TRBV5-1 to TRBJ2-3, with 9 bases matching TRBD1. CDR3 length: 16 amino acids. Germline V gene sequence: CDR1 SGHRS, CDR2 YFSETQ. Germline trimming cut 4 bases from V and 0 bases from J; bases unmatched to any gene: 6. The CDR3 DNA follows: TGCGCCAGCAGCAGGGACAGGGCAAAGAGCACAGATACGCAGTATTTT. It yields the protein CASSRDRAKSTDTQYF.

The chain joins TRBV7-2 to TRBJ1-4; no clear D. CDR3 size: 16 residues. V dropped 1 base and J dropped 0 bases, with 9 bases sitting between them. CDR1 is SGHTA and CDR2 is FQGNSA in the germline V gene. The CDR3 spells CASSLVVGTTNEKLFF. CDR3 in DNA: TGTGCCAGCAGCTTAGTTGTTGGTACAACTAATGAAAAACTGTTTTTT.

The chain joins TRBV28 to TRBJ1-2; D may be TRBD1 (5 bases). V was clipped by 7 bases and J by 7 bases, with 19 bases between them. The CDR3 has 14 residues. CDR1 and CDR2 from the germline V gene are MDHEN and SYDVKM. The CDR3 spells CASTRARGPFGYTF. As DNA, the CDR3 is TGTGCCAGCACTCGTGCGAGGGGCCCCTTTGGCTACACCTTC.

This chain links TRBV4-3 with TRBJ2-7; TRBD1 agrees at 8 bases. The CDR3 loop spans 14 amino acids. The V and J ends lost 1 base and 5 bases, in that order; junction bases with no gene match: 4. Germline CDR1 LGHNA, CDR2 YSLEER. The CDR3 spells CASSQGGQAHEQYF. The DNA for the CDR3 is TGCGCCAGCAGCCAAGGGGGACAGGCCCACGAGCAGTACTTC.

The rearrangement uses TRBV10-1 and TRBJ2-1, with D tentatively TRBD1 (5 bases). V lost 3 bases and J lost 6, with 9 bases in between. The V gene's germline CDR1 is WNHNN and CDR2 SYGVQD (reference sequence). This CDR3 has 13 amino acids. The CDR3 DNA is TGCGCCAGCAGTGAAAAAGGGGTCAATGAGCAGTTCTTC. It encodes CASSEKGVNEQFF.